This TCR beta chain was recovered during a study of cytomegalovirus exposure and HLA in healthy donors. Study-level results: Sequencing depth across donors, presence/absence analyses assumed, was roughly uniform. Later examination showed HLA-associated TCR beta chains had greater clonal expansion than equally common others.

Only one count was recorded for this clone. No antigen is known for it. PCR primers comprised 60 Vbeta and 13 Jbeta primers. Data came from immunoSEQ multiplex PCR; TCRdb stores just in-frame clones and leaves some out. The repertoire holds around 130,000 clones, with over 75% as singletons. Per the germline V gene, CDR1 is MGHRA and CDR2 is YSYEKL. J gave up 3 bases and V 5 bases, and 11 bases lay outside the gene matches. CDR3 length equals 16 residues. This sequence originates from a middle-aged man in good health and CMV-seronegative. The sample comprised PBMCs. The V gene is TRBV4-1, the J gene TRBJ2-7; 9 positions agree with TRBD1. Here the CDR3 reads CASSYEGTGRGYEQYF. CDR3 DNA sequence: TGCGCCAGCAGCTACGAAGGGACAGGGCGAGGCTACGAGCAGTACTTC.